This is a list of T cell receptor beta chains from one sample in a study of response to subunit inactivated influenza vaccine. TCRdb used MiXCR to reprocess the RT-PCR reads, holding one entry per CDR3 protein. The sample has under 850,000 distinct CDR3 sequences, 15% to 20% seen once; the top ten hold roughly 11%. The sequences come from PBMCs from blood, collected roughly 5 days after vaccination. The receptors derive from a man aged 50 to 59 who received an inactivated influenza vaccine. The CDR3 runs from the conserved cysteine through the conserved F or W. D genes are given only for firm matches. Clone size is not always given. Where it is, it says once, few, many or a class for expanded clones.

j_gene,v_gene,len,abundance,d_gene,CDR3aa,CDR3nt
TRBJ1-4,TRBV4-3,17,many,TRBD1,CASSQDPYRDRDEKLFF,TGCGCCAGCAGCCAAGATCCCTACCGGGACAGGGATGAAAAACTGTTTTTT
TRBJ2-3,TRBV4-2,16,NA,NA,CASSQDVAASTDTQYF,TGTGCCAGCAGCCAAGATGTAGCGGCTAGCACAGATACGCAGTATTTT
TRBJ2-5,TRBV4-3,15,NA,NA,CASSQTYGGQETQYF,TGCGCCAGCAGCCAGACTTACGGGGGCCAAGAGACCCAGTACTTC
TRBJ1-2,TRBV6-1,15,NA,NA,CASSDPGGGADGYTF,TGTGCCAGCAGTGACCCGGGTGGGGGGGCCGATGGCTACACCTTC
TRBJ2-1,TRBV20-1,13,many,TRBD1,CSARTGHYNEQFF,TGCAGTGCTAGGACAGGGCACTACAATGAGCAGTTCTTC
TRBJ2-1,TRBV20-1,15,many,NA,CSARVGGTSYNEQFF,TGCAGTGCTAGAGTGGGGGGTACCTCCTACAATGAGCAGTTCTTC
TRBJ1-1,TRBV20-1,9,once,NA,CRPDTEAFF,TGCAGGCCCGACACTGAAGCTTTCTTT
TRBJ2-1,TRBV20-1,15,many,TRBD1,CSAREGTVSYNEQFF,TGCAGTGCTAGAGAAGGGACAGTCTCCTACAATGAGCAGTTCTTC
TRBJ1-2,TRBV7-2,15,once,NA,CASSLAAGRNYGYTF,TGTGCCAGCAGCTTAGCAGCAGGGCGAAATTATGGCTACACCTTC
TRBJ2-1,TRBV20-1,14,NA,TRBD1,CSAIGTGTYNEQFF,TGCAGTGCTATCGGGACAGGGACTTACAATGAGCAGTTCTTC
TRBJ2-3,TRBV5-1,18,few,TRBD2,CASSPGLAGDRGTDTQYF,TGCGCCAGCAGCCCGGGACTAGCGGGAGATCGAGGCACAGATACGCAGTATTTT
TRBJ2-7,TRBV24-1,14,NA,TRBD1,CATSDPGTGVEQYF,TGTGCCACCAGTGATCCCGGGACAGGGGTCGAGCAGTACTTC
TRBJ1-6,TRBV2,15,NA,TRBD1,CASRARQGNNSPLHF,TGTGCCAGCAGAGCCCGACAGGGTAACAATTCACCCCTCCACTTT
TRBJ1-2,TRBV29-1,13,few,NA,CSVGTGRRYGYTF,TGCAGCGTCGGAACAGGGCGTCGCTATGGCTACACCTTC
TRBJ2-1,TRBV20-1,12,NA,TRBD1,CSAKDRPFEQFF,TGCAGTGCGAAGGACAGGCCCTTTGAGCAGTTCTTC
TRBJ1-5,TRBV12-3/TRBV12-4,15,NA,TRBD1,CASSRSQGAGQPQHF,TGTGCCAGCAGCCGCTCACAGGGGGCAGGGCAGCCCCAGCATTTT
TRBJ1-2,TRBV3-1,15,NA,NA,CASSQEGVVNYGYTF,TGTGCCAGCAGCCAAGAGGGGGTCGTTAACTATGGCTACACCTTC
TRBJ2-5,TRBV28,18,few,TRBD2,CASSLRLAGDAVQETQYF,TGTGCCAGCAGTTTACGTCTAGCGGGAGATGCTGTTCAAGAGACCCAGTACTTC
TRBJ2-1,TRBV24-1,16,few,TRBD2,CATSDYRREAFNEQFF,TGTGCCACCAGTGATTATCGACGGGAGGCATTCAATGAGCAGTTCTTC
TRBJ2-4,TRBV24-1,15,few,TRBD2,CATSDSRAGAIIQYF,TGTGCCACCAGTGATTCGAGAGCGGGAGCAATCATTCAGTACTTC
TRBJ2-7,TRBV11-2,12,NA,NA,CASSARTYEQYF,TGTGCCAGCAGCGCTCGCACCTACGAGCAGTACTTC
TRBJ2-1,TRBV5-1,15,few,NA,CASSTASDRYNEQFF,TGCGCCAGCAGCACGGCCTCGGACAGATACAATGAGCAGTTCTTC
TRBJ2-7,TRBV7-8,14,NA,TRBD2,CASIPLAGGWEQYF,TGTGCCAGCATCCCCCTAGCGGGAGGTTGGGAGCAGTACTTC
TRBJ2-7,TRBV7-9,15,few,TRBD1,CASSSPTGQSYEQYF,TGTGCCAGCAGCTCACCGACAGGGCAGTCCTACGAGCAGTACTTC
TRBJ1-5,TRBV6-2/TRBV6-3,15,many,TRBD1,CASNLGQALNQPQHF,TGTGCCAGCAATCTAGGACAGGCCCTCAATCAGCCCCAGCATTTT
TRBJ2-2,TRBV5-1,11,few,NA,CASRGPGELFF,TGCGCCAGCAGAGGACCCGGGGAGCTGTTTTTT
TRBJ2-1,TRBV19,15,few,NA,CASSIGWFSYNEQFF,TGTGCCAGTAGTATAGGGTGGTTCTCCTACAATGAGCAGTTCTTC
TRBJ2-7,TRBV4-2,15,few,NA,CASSQGTAIVREQYF,TGTGCCAGCAGCCAAGGGACCGCCATCGTGAGGGAGCAGTACTTC
TRBJ2-1,TRBV28,18,NA,NA,CASSPRTWLGHNYNEQFF,TGTGCCAGCAGTCCTCGGACATGGCTGGGCCACAACTACAATGAGCAGTTCTTC
TRBJ2-1,TRBV20-1,11,NA,NA,CSARELDEQFF,TGCAGTGCTAGAGAATTGGATGAGCAGTTCTTC
TRBJ2-7,TRBV18,15,NA,TRBD1,CASSPGQGGVGEQYF,TGTGCCAGCTCACCGGGACAGGGAGGAGTGGGAGAGCAGTACTTC
TRBJ2-3,TRBV15,15,few,NA,CATSRQTPGTDTQYF,TGTGCCACCAGCAGACAAACCCCGGGGACAGATACGCAGTATTTT
TRBJ2-2,TRBV7-9,13,NA,NA,CAPEALNTGELFF,TGTGCCCCCGAGGCTTTGAACACCGGGGAGCTGTTTTTT
TRBJ2-7,TRBV30,14,many,TRBD1,CAWSVLQGGYEQYF,TGTGCCTGGAGTGTACTACAGGGGGGCTACGAGCAGTACTTC
TRBJ2-1,TRBV7-2,15,NA,TRBD2,CASSSPGRAANEQFF,TGTGCCAGCAGCTCCCCAGGGAGGGCCGCCAATGAGCAGTTCTTC
TRBJ2-7,TRBV7-2,15,NA,NA,CASSLADLQKYEQYF,TGTGCCAGCAGCTTAGCGGATCTTCAGAAATACGAGCAGTACTTC
TRBJ2-7,TRBV28,14,NA,TRBD2,CASINGRYAYEQYF,TGTGCCAGCATAAACGGGAGGTATGCATACGAGCAGTACTTC
TRBJ1-1,TRBV7-2,15,NA,NA,CASSLRPSLSVEAFF,TGTGCCAGCAGCTTAAGGCCGAGCCTATCAGTTGAAGCTTTCTTT
TRBJ1-2,TRBV6-5,17,many,TRBD1,CASSYDWDRSNHYGYTF,TGTGCCAGCAGTTACGATTGGGACAGGTCCAATCACTATGGCTACACCTTC
TRBJ2-4,TRBV12-3/TRBV12-4,13,NA,TRBD2,CASSWGGVGPSGF,TGTGCCAGCAGTTGGGGGGGGGTTGGGCCCTCTGGCTTC